Detailed here is one T cell receptor (beta chain). The data derive from a study of CD8+ T cells in alopecia areata. The overall study: Treated patients were dosed with oral tofacitinib, taking 5 to 10 mg twice daily.

As the sequencing template, cDNA was produced by extracting RNA and reverse transcribing it. The data were produced by immunoSEQ multiplex PCR, yet TCRdb's version contains in-frame clones alone and is incomplete. Seen here are 100,000 to 150,000 clones, almost 50% observed once, and the top ten hold 18%. CDR3 length equals 14 residues. Per the germline V gene, CDR1 is KGHSH and CDR2 is LQKENI. Trimming cost V 4 bases and J 8 bases, with 15 bases left between them. The clonotype comes from a human donor with alopecia areata. Source: CD8+ T cells sorted from blood, taken at week 0. The gene calls are TRBV18 and TRBJ2-1; the D gene is possibly TRBD1 (6 bases). The DNA for the CDR3 is TGTGCCAGCTCACACCCCAGGGGTTTGGATGAGCAGTTCTTC. Translated: CASSHPRGLDEQFF.